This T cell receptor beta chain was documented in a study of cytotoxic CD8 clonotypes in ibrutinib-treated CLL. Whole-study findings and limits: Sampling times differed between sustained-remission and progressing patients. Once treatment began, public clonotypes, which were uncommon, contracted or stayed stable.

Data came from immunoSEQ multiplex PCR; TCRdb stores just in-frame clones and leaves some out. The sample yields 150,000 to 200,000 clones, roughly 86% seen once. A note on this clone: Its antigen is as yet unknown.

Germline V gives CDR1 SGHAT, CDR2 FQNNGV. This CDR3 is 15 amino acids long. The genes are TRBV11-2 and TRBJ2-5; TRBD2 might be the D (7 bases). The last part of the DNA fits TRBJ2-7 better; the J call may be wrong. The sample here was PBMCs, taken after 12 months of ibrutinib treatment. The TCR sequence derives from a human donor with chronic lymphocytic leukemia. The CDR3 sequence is CASSSGAGATYEQYF. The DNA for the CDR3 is TGTGCCAGCAGCTCAGGGGCGGGAGCTACCTACGAGCAGTACTTC.